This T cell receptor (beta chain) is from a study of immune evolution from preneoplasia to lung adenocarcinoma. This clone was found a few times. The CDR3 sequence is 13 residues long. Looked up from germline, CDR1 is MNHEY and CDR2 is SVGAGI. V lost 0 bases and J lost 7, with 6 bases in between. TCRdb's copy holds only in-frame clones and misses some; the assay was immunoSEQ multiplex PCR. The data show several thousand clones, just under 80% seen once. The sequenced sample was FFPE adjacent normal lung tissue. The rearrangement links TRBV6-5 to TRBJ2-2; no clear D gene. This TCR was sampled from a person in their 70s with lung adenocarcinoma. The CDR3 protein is CASSYSRVGELFF. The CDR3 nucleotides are TGTGCCAGCAGTTACTCCCGGGTCGGGGAGCTGTTTTTT.